The clone carrying this TCR beta chain was detected only a few times. Before thyroid surgery, none of the patients had received any treatment. These data come from a study of metastatic and nonmetastatic thyroid tumors. Trimming took 0 bases from V and 8 from J, leaving 8 bases between them. The CDR3 loop spans 13 amino acids. Germline V gene data show CDR1 as WNHNN and CDR2 as SYGVQD (reference sequence). TCRdb reanalyzed the PCR reads with MiXCR. The repertoire has 25,000 to 35,000 clones, more than 25% of them found once; the top ten carry 30%. The chain has TRBV10-1 and TRBJ2-1, with D uncertain. The source of this sequence is a female donor with papillary thyroid cancer or a benign thyroid nodule (not recorded which). Some clones in this sample may be carry-over from other donors' samples. The specimen was blood. As DNA, the CDR3 is TGCGCCAGCAGTGAGTCGTATTCCGATGAGCAGTTCTTC. Protein: CASSESYSDEQFF.